The present entry profiles one T cell receptor beta chain with its context. This CDR3 region has 17 residues. With 2 bases clipped from V and 5 bases from J, the junction kept 14 bases outside the gene matches. The germline V gene has CDR1 MNHEY and CDR2 SVGEGT. This table comes from immunoSEQ multiplex PCR, and its TCRdb copy is limited to in-frame clones, with some not included. The sample has about 120,000 clones, roughly 90% seen once. These data come from a study of T cell responses to AZD1222 COVID-19 vaccine. Sequencing was performed on peripheral blood, taken on day 0 of AZD1222 vaccination. The clonotype originates from an adult in good health. The rearrangement uses TRBV6-2 or TRBV6-3 and TRBJ2-5; 7 nucleotides match TRBD1. Here the CDR3 DNA reads TGTGCCAGCAGTTACGGGAGACAGGGCCGAGGATTGGAGACCCAGTACTTC. This translates into CASSYGRQGRGLETQYF.